The present T cell receptor beta chain was sequenced within a study of cytomegalovirus exposure and HLA in healthy donors. Study-wide findings and caveats: Cytomegalovirus association was assigned to about 180 TCR beta chains.

The V segment lost 3 bases and the J segment 5 bases; nucleotides outside the gene matches: 12. The CDR3 has 16 amino acids. Germline assignment: CDR1 SGHNT and CDR2 YYREEE (reference sequence). Concerning this clone itself: Its antigen remains unknown.

The PCR used 60 Vbeta and 13 Jbeta primers. Sequenced by immunoSEQ multiplex PCR; TCRdb stores in-frame clones only, minus some. The profile shows 120,000 or so clones, under 80% of them singletons. Sequencing input: PBMCs. V and J are TRBV5-4 and TRBJ2-5, with 8 bases fitting TRBD1. This receptor was taken from a woman in her 50s in good health and CMV-seropositive. The CDR3 bases are TGTGCCAGCAGCTCCCCCCAAGACAGGGGCGGGGAGACCCAGTACTTC. Its translation: CASSSPQDRGGETQYF.